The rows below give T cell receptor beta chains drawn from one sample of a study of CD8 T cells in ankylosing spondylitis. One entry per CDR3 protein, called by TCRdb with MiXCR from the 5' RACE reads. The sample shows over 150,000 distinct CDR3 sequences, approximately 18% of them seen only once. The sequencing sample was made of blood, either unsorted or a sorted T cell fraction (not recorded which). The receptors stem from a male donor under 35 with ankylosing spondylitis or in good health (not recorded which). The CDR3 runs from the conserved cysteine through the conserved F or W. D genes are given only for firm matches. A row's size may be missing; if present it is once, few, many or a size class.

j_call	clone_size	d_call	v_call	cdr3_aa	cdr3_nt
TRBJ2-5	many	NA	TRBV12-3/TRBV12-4	CASSSLIGGMGLETQYF	TGTGCCAGCAGTTCCCTCATCGGCGGGATGGGCCTAGAGACCCAGTACTTC
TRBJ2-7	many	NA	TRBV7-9	CASSHLEGRSDEQYF	TGTGCCAGCAGCCACCTAGAGGGCAGGAGCGACGAGCAGTACTTC
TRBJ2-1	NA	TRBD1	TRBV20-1	CSAHDRALGNEQFF	TGCAGTGCCCACGACAGGGCCCTCGGGAATGAGCAGTTCTTC
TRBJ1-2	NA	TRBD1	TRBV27	CASMRRDSGYGYTF	TGTGCCAGCATGCGACGGGACAGTGGATATGGCTACACCTTC
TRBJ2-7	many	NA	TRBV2	CASSDGGYEQYF	TGTGCCAGCAGTGATGGCGGCTACGAGCAGTACTTC
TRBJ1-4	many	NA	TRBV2	CASRVQDGGEKLFF	TGTGCCAGCAGAGTACAGGATGGTGGTGAAAAACTGTTTTTT
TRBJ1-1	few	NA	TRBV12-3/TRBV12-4	CASSLSRKDTEAFF	TGTGCCAGCAGTTTATCTAGGAAAGACACTGAAGCTTTCTTT
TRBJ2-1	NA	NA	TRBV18	CASSRAAYNEQFF	TGTGCCAGCTCACGAGCAGCGTACAATGAGCAGTTCTTC
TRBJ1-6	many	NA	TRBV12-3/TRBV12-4	CASSFGSDRNSPLHF	TGTGCCAGCAGTTTCGGGTCTGACCGAAATTCACCCCTCCACTTT
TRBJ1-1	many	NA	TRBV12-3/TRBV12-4	CASSPRTGTTMNTEAFF	TGTGCCAGCAGCCCCCGCACAGGGACGACCATGAACACTGAAGCTTTCTTT
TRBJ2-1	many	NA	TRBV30	CAWSASLWDNEQFF	TGTGCCTGGAGTGCTAGCTTATGGGACAATGAGCAGTTCTTC
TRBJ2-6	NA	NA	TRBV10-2	CASSERRTVPSGANVLTF	TGCGCCAGCAGTGAGAGGCGGACAGTGCCCTCTGGGGCCAACGTCCTGACTTTC
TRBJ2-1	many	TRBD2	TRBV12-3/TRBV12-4	CASSAGLAGAPYYNEQFF	TGTGCCAGCAGTGCTGGACTAGCGGGGGCCCCTTACTACAATGAGCAGTTCTTC
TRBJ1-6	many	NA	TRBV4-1	CASSQDPGLANSPLHF	TGCGCCAGCAGCCAAGATCCGGGATTGGCTAATTCACCCCTCCACTTT
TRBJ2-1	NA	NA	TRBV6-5	CASSYLPITPYNEQFF	TGTGCCAGCAGTTACCTCCCTATAACCCCTTACAATGAGCAGTTCTTC
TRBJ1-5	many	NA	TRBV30	CAWSGTGGPQHF	TGTGCCTGGAGTGGCACGGGGGGGCCCCAGCATTTT